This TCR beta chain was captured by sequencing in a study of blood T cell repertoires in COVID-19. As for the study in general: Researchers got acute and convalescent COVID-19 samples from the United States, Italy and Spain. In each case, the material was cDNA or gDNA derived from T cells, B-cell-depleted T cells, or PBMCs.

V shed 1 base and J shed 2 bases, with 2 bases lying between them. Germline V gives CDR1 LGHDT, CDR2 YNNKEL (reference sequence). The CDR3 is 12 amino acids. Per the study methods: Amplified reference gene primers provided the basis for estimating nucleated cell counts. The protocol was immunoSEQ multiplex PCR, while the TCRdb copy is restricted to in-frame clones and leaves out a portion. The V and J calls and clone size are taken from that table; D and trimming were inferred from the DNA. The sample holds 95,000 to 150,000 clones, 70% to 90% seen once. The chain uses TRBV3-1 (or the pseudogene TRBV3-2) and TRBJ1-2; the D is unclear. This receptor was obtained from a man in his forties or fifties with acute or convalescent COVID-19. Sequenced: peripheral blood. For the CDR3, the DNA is TGTGCCAGCAGCCAAGTAAACTATGGCTACACCTTC. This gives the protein CASSQVNYGYTF.